This is a list of T cell receptor beta chains from one sample in a study of response to subunit inactivated influenza vaccine. TCRdb analysed the RT-PCR reads with MiXCR anew, one entry per CDR3 protein. The sample has about 530,000 distinct CDR3 sequences, about 10% seen once; the top ten hold around 9.6%. The starting material was PBMCs from blood, obtained on the day of vaccination. Receptor source: a man aged 45-65 years who received an inactivated influenza vaccine. Both conserved end residues are part of each CDR3. Each record gives: CDR3 DNA, CDR3 protein, J gene, D gene, V gene, clone size. D genes are given only for firm matches. Clone size is shown for a subset of rows, as once, few, many or a class of expanded clone.

TGTGCCAGTAGTATAGACCGGGACAGTCTGCCGTACTTC	CASSIDRDSLPYF	TRBJ2-7	TRBD1	TRBV19	few
TGCGCCAGCAGTGCGGCTAGCGGGGGGGCAGTTGAGCAGTTCTTC	CASSAASGGAVEQFF	TRBJ2-1	TRBD2	TRBV10-2	many
TGTGCCAGCAGCCAAGGCAGGGGGTCCAAAAACATTCAGTACTTC	CASSQGRGSKNIQYF	TRBJ2-4	TRBD1	TRBV3-1	few
TGTGCCAGCAGTGATTTGGCGGGAGGAAGGTACAATGAGCAGTTCTTC	CASSDLAGGRYNEQFF	TRBJ2-1	TRBD2	TRBV6-1	few
TGTGCCAGCAGTGAGATCGTTGCAGGGGGTGAGCAGTTCTTC	CASSEIVAGGEQFF	TRBJ2-1	TRBD1	TRBV6-1	.
TGTGCCAGCAGTTTTCGGCGGGGGGGCAGTGGGGCCAACGTCCTGACTTTC	CASSFRRGGSGANVLTF	TRBJ2-6	TRBD2	TRBV12-3/TRBV12-4	few
TGTGCCAGCAGCGCCGGGAGGGCGACCTACGAGCAGTACTTC	CASSAGRATYEQYF	TRBJ2-7	TRBD2	TRBV7-2	.
TGTGCCAGTAGTATCGCCGGGACAGGGAATTACGAGCAGTACTTC	CASSIAGTGNYEQYF	TRBJ2-7	TRBD1	TRBV19	many
TGTGCCAGCAGCTTGAGACAGGGGGCCACTGAAGCTTTCTTT	CASSLRQGATEAFF	TRBJ1-1	TRBD1	TRBV5-1	many
TGTGCCACCAGCAGAACTAGCGGCCGACAAAACATTCAGTACTTC	CATSRTSGRQNIQYF	TRBJ2-4	TRBD2	TRBV15	few
TGTGCCAGCAGGACCGGGACAGGGGGACAAGAGACCCAGTACTTC	CASRTGTGGQETQYF	TRBJ2-5	TRBD1	TRBV2	few
TGTGCCAGCAGTTACGGGACTAGCGGGAAAAACGAGCAGTACTTC	CASSYGTSGKNEQYF	TRBJ2-7	TRBD2	TRBV6-5	.
TGCGCCAGCAGCTCGATAGCGACTAGCGGGTCGTACAATGAGCAGTTCTTC	CASSSIATSGSYNEQFF	TRBJ2-1	TRBD2	TRBV5-1	.
TGCAGTGCTACCCAGGGTATAGACACTGAAGCTTTCTTT	CSATQGIDTEAFF	TRBJ1-1	.	TRBV20-1	few
TGCGCCAGCAGGGGCGGATCGGTCCCTAGCACAGATACGCAGTATTTT	CASRGGSVPSTDTQYF	TRBJ2-3	.	TRBV5-1	.
TGTGCCAGCAGCTCCCGGACAGGAGTACATATTCAGCCCCAGCATTTT	CASSSRTGVHIQPQHF	TRBJ1-5	TRBD1	TRBV7-2	.
TGTGCCAGCAGTCCGCGTCACCTAGCGGGGACCGGGGAGCTGTTTTTT	CASSPRHLAGTGELFF	TRBJ2-2	TRBD2	TRBV12-3/TRBV12-4	many
TGTGCCAGCTCACCCCAGGGGGCGGCCTACAATGAGCAGTTCTTC	CASSPQGAAYNEQFF	TRBJ2-1	TRBD1	TRBV18	few